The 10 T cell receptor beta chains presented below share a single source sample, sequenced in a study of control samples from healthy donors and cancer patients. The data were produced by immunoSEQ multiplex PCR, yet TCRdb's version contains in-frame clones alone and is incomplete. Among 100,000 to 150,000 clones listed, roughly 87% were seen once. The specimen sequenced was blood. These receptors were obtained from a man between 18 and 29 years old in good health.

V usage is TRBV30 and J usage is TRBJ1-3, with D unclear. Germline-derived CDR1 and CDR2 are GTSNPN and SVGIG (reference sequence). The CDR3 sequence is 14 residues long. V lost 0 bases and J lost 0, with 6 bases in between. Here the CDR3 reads CAWSVEDSGNTIYF. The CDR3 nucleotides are TGTGCCTGGAGTGTAGAGGACTCTGGAAACACCATATATTTT.

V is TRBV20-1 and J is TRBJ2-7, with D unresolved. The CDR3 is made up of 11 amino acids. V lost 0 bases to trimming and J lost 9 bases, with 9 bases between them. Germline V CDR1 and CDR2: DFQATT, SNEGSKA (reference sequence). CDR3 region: CSARDTPRQYF. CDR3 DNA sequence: TGCAGTGCTAGAGATACCCCTAGGCAGTACTTC.

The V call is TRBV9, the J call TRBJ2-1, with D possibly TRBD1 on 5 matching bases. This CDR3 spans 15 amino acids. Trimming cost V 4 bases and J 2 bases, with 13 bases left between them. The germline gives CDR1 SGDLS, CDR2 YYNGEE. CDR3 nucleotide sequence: TGTGCCAGCAGCCCAGAAGGGGTAACCTACAATGAGCAGTTCTTC. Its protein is CASSPEGVTYNEQFF.

In DNA form, the CDR3 reads TGTGCCAGCAGCTTAGGAGGCAGGGGGCGATCGGGCTACACCTTC. Residues: CASSLGGRGRSGYTF. The chain couples TRBV13 to TRBJ1-2; 8 bases are shared with TRBD1. V trimming: 0 bases; J trimming: 8 bases; junction bases outside the gene matches: 8. From germline, CDR1 is PRHDT and CDR2 FYEKMQ (reference sequence). The CDR3 runs 15 residues. The full variable domain, completed using reference TRBV13 and TRBJ1-2, is AAGVIQSPRHLIKEKRETATLKCYPIPRHDTVYWYQQGPGQDPQFLISFYEKMQSDKGSIPDRFSAQQFSDYHSELNMSSLELGDSALYFCASSLGGRGRSGYTFGSGTRLTVV.

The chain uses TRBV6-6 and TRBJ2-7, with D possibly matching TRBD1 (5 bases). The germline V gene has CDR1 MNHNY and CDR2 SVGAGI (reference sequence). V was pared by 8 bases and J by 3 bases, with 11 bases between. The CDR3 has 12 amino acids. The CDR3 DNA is TGTGCCAGCCGTGACAGCCTCTACGAGCAGTACTTC. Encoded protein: CASRDSLYEQYF.

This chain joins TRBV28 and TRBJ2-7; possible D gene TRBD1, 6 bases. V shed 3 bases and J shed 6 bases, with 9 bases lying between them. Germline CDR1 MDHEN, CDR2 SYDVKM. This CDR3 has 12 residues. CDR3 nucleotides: TGTGCCAGCAGTTTTACAGGGCCCGAGCAGTACTTC. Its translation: CASSFTGPEQYF.

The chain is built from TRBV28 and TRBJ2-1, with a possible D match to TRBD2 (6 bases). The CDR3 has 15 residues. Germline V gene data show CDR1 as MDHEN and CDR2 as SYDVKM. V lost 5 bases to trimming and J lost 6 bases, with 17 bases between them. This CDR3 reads CASSPGGVSFNEQFF. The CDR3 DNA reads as TGTGCCAGCAGTCCCGGAGGGGTATCTTTCAATGAGCAGTTCTTC.

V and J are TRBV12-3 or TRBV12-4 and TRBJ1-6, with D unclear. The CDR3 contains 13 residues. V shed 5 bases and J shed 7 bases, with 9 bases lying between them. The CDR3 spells CASSPALNSPLHF. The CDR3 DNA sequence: TGTGCCAGCAGTCCAGCCCTCAATTCACCCCTCCACTTT.

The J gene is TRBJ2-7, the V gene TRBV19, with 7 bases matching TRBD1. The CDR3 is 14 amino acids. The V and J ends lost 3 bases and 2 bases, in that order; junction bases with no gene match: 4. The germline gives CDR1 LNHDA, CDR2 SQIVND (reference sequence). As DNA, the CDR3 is TGTGCCAGTAGTATCGGGACAGAAGCCTACGAGCAGTACTTC. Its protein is CASSIGTEAYEQYF.

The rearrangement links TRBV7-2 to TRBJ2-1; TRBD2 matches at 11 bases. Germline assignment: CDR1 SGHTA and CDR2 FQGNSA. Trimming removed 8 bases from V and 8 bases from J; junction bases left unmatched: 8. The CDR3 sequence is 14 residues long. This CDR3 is CASCGTSGRDEQFF. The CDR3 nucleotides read TGTGCCAGCTGCGGGACTAGCGGCCGGGATGAGCAGTTCTTC.